Sequencing of this T cell receptor (beta chain) was carried out in a study of blood T cell repertoires in COVID-19 (TCRdb year 2020). At the level of the whole study: Samples covering the acute and convalescent phases of COVID-19 were provided by collaborators in the United States, Italy and Spain. The prospective study material was composed of cDNA or gDNA derived from T cells, B-cell-depleted T cells, or PBMCs. Subjects who had been exposed to COVID-19, were actively infected with it, or had recovered from it provided the deeply sampled blood TCRbeta repertoires that made up the dataset. The repertoires were released in a freely available public database intended as a resource for research on the immune response to SARS-CoV-2. The samples were drawn from two sources: the first 160 participants of the ongoing ImmuneRACE study, and 1,200 or so subjects contributed by 6 global collaborators. Nearly every sample came with metadata listing a de-identified subject ID, COVID-19 status, age in years and sex. HLA class I and class II types, where available, came from metadata supplied by the sample provider rather than from assay-based typing.

One collaborating source in Seattle enrolled patients during active infection and followed them longitudinally through the course of disease. Each collaborating institution followed its own protocols to collect whole blood in K2EDTA tubes. For TCRbeta analysis, collaborator samples were shipped as frozen whole blood, as isolated PBMCs, or as DNA extracted from either sample type. TCRbeta CDR3 regions were amplified from genomic DNA by means of the immunoSEQ Assay, a bias-controlled multiplex PCR. Processing in the source paper ran as follows. Nucleated cell counts per sample were estimated from amplification of reference gene primers within the assay. To quantify the absolute abundance of each unique TCRbeta CDR3 rearrangement, sequence reads were collapsed and filtered. For each sample, productive Simpson clonality was calculated as the square root of Simpson's diversity index across productive rearrangements. TCRdb's version of the immuneACCESS table is confined to in-frame rearrangements and falls short of the full clone set. An unresolved V gene accounts for under half of the shortfall where checked; the remainder is of unknown origin. Clonal size and the V and J genes are those of that table, whereas D and trimming came from the DNA. This sample lists about 55,000 clones; approximately 90% were detected once. The ten largest clones add up to 3.5% to 4% of the sample.

Taken from cysteine to phenylalanine, the CDR3 has 13 residues. Of the read, only the CDR3 DNA is kept; its 39 bases are in frame from base 1. Here V drops 6 bases and J drops 9 bases, and the junction holds 9 bases not matched to any gene. CDR1 and CDR2, per the germline V gene, are SNHLY and FYNNEI. The paper's findings and limits, for the study overall: The amount of clinical and demographic metadata varied by source and participant and was provided uncurated.

Comments on this clone: Its antigen is not yet known. The record has no base qualities; no much larger clone is one base away.

The source of this sequence is a man between 35 and 55 years old with COVID-19, enrolled during active disease. This receptor chain uses TRBV2 and TRBJ2-5, with TRBD2 identical over 8 junction bases. The specimen sequenced was peripheral blood. Read as DNA, the sequence is TGTGCCAGCAGCCAAGGACAGCGGGGGTCCCAGTACTTC. Translated, it reads CASSQGQRGSQYF.